This TCR beta chain was sequenced in a study of OX40 agonist ivuxolimab in advanced cancers. General study findings and limits: The expanded peripheral T cells' antigen specificity was not determined.

The length of the CDR3 is 12 residues. V was shortened by 0 bases and J by 8 bases, with 7 bases between the two germline ends. Germline V lookup: CDR1 MRHNA, CDR2 SNTAGT. Generated by immunoSEQ multiplex PCR, the TCRdb table keeps only in-frame clones and is missing some. The sample comprises some 43,000 clones, around nine tenths of which are singletons, and around 33% rests with the top ten. This clone has more than one count but fewer than ten. Its antigen is undetermined. The V call is TRBV6-4, the J call TRBJ1-2; D is unresolved. The source was CD4+ or CD8+ T cells sorted from blood, collected in a trial of the OX40 agonist ivuxolimab. The source is an adult with an advanced solid tumor such as melanoma, head and neck, liver or kidney cancer. The CDR3 reads CASSDSYMGYTF. CDR3 in DNA: TGTGCCAGCAGTGACTCGTATATGGGCTACACCTTC.